This T cell receptor beta chain appears in the sequencing data of a study of beta chain features in type 1 diabetes (dated 2018 in TCRdb). Study-wide context: No differences in mean age, gender distribution, total cell number or subset yield were found between patients and healthy donors. A total of 90 million to 140 million sorted cells were examined across all samples, and RNA yield correlated strongly with the number of cells per subset. In the study, TCRB repertoires of sorted circulating CD4+ T cell subsets from recently diagnosed type 1 diabetes patients were compared with those of matched healthy donors. Regulatory and stem cell-like memory subsets were obtained from only 8 patients and roughly eight healthy donors, while naive and central memory subsets were obtained from all 30 or so donors.

Points on this clone: The specificity of this receptor is unknown. No clone much larger than this one lies a single base away; base qualities are absent.

From each donor, a single peripheral blood sample of 90 to 150 mL on average was drawn into heparinised tubes. A BD FACSAria II and a panel including CD45RO, CCR7, CD25, CD127, CD95 and CD27 were used to sort naive, central memory, regulatory and stem cell-like memory CD4+ T cells. Purity was above 95% for every sorted population. Right away, PBMCs were isolated by Lymphoprep density gradient centrifugation and were stained directly, with no culture step. To minimize batch effects, samples were stained and sorted in pairs, one healthy donor with one patient per experiment. Findings and caveats that apply to the study as a whole: Because small numbers of individuals were included in the HLA sub-analyses, any influence of HLA type on TCRB rearrangement was left unresolved. Type 1 diabetes patients showed a moderate but significant shortening of TCRB CDR3 length in all four CD4+ subsets. Because cDNA rather than genomic DNA was sequenced, highly expressing activated cells could have been over-represented, although no difference in activation and CD3 levels was found between groups. Shorter templates might be favored by PCR, yet because patient and control samples were amplified and corrected together, any such skew would affect both groups equally. The naive, central memory and regulatory TCRB repertoires appeared to resemble one another more closely among patients than among healthy donors. At VDJ recombination sites, patients with type 1 diabetes made fewer insertions and deleted more nucleotides, a pattern implying thymic rearrangement abnormalities.

All of the isolated RNA was reverse transcribed with the High Capacity cDNA Reverse Transcription Kit, so expressed TCRB transcripts were sequenced. For stem cell-like memory T cell samples, survey-depth immunoSEQ sequencing was used, averaging approximately 950,000 total reads per sample. After sorted cells were lysed in RLT buffer, RNA was extracted with DNase-treated RNeasy Micro or Mini kits, with the choice depending on cell number. To prevent cross-contamination, every cell subset was processed on its own, while patient and healthy donor samples were processed together. Using the immunoSEQ multiplex PCR, TCRB sequences were amplified from cDNA into 87-bp fragments spanning the CDR3 region. Sequencing of the amplicons was done on the Illumina HiSeq platform. Turning to the authors' computational methods: PCR bias was computationally corrected using synthetic template baselines, reads within Hamming distance 2 were collapsed, and singletons that could not be merged were discarded. Reads were aligned to IMGT to assign V, D and J genes, CDR3 length, and insertions or deletions at six rearrangement sites. Within each subset, clonotype counts were normalized to sorted cell number, after which true diversity and Gini coefficients were computed with the tcR R package. Repertoire sharing was quantified using the overlap coefficient calculated on TCRB nucleotide sequences. TCRdb took over this immuneACCESS table, retaining in-frame rearrangements with V and J assigned. Such tables are incomplete; in checked studies, under half of the missing clones stem from an unresolved V gene, and the remainder is unexplained. Clonal size and the V and J genes are those of that table, whereas D and trimming came from the DNA. Present in this sample are around 50,000 clones, approximately 43% of which were seen just once. The leading ten clones occupy roughly 0.13% of the sample.

Taken from cysteine to phenylalanine, the CDR3 has 16 residues. Left in the record is the CDR3 DNA by itself, 48 bases read in frame from the first base. CDR1 and CDR2 are drawn from the germline V gene (reference sequence): LNHDA, SQIVND. Trimming takes 5 bases off V and 5 bases off J; junction bases not matched to a gene: 9. Sequencing input: stem cell memory CD4+ T cells from blood. Explained via the paper, the cell subset or site label denotes: stem cell-like memory CD4+ T cells. The sequence derives from a man aged 25 to 40 with type 1 diabetes. The rearrangement joined TRBV19 to TRBJ2-7, with 13 junctional bases fitting TRBD2. CDR3 loop: CASSSRGTSGNDEQYF. The DNA sequence follows: TGTGCCAGTAGTTCTAGGGGGACTAGCGGGAACGACGAGCAGTACTTC.